This entry features one T cell receptor beta chain sequence. Here immunoSEQ multiplex PCR was the method, and the copy in TCRdb shows in-frame clones only, minus some. The sample contains 55,000 to 75,000 clones, roughly 87% of which appear only once. The data derive from a study of OX40 agonist ivuxolimab in advanced cancers. The sequence was collected from an adult with an advanced solid tumor such as melanoma, head and neck, liver or kidney cancer. This specimen consisted of CD4+ or CD8+ T cells sorted from blood, obtained in a trial of the OX40 agonist ivuxolimab.

The CDR3 DNA reads as TGTGCCAGCAGCCTTAGCGGGAGTGGGTACAATGAGCAGTTCTTC. It encodes CASSLSGSGYNEQFF. The chain combines TRBV9 with TRBJ2-1, with TRBD2 matching 9 bases. V lost 4 bases and J lost 4; bases outside the gene matches: 6. From germline, CDR1 is SGDLS and CDR2 YYNGEE. This CDR3 is 15 amino acids long.